This passage covers 16 T cell receptor beta chains from one sample sequenced in a study of blood T cell repertoires in COVID-19. TCRdb keeps only in-frame clones here, not all; method: immunoSEQ multiplex PCR. Of fewer than 150,000 clones listed, more than 70% are singletons. The sample comprised peripheral blood. These receptors all come from a human donor in a cohort sampled during active COVID-19.

This chain connects TRBV24-1 to TRBJ2-3, with D unresolved. The CDR3 is made up of 13 amino acids. V lost 7 bases and J 2 bases, leaving 9 bases between the germline ends. Germline CDR1 and CDR2: KGHDR and SFDVKD. In DNA, the CDR3 is TGTGCCACCAGCTCGGAGAACACAGATACGCAGTATTTT. Its protein is CATSSENTDTQYF.

This clone was recorded a few times. This chain connects TRBV27 to TRBJ2-5; weak D call: TRBD2 (6 bases). The CDR3 has 13 amino acids. Trimming took off 3 bases at V and 9 bases at J, with 14 bases between the two ends. Germline loops: CDR1 MNHEY, CDR2 SMNVEV (reference sequence). The chain's CDR3 is CASSFPAGGAQYF. The DNA for the CDR3 is TGTGCCAGCAGTTTCCCGGCCGGGGGAGCCCAGTACTTC.

CDR3: CATSARGSTYNEQFF. The DNA for the CDR3 is TGTGCCACCAGTGCTAGGGGGTCAACCTACAATGAGCAGTTCTTC. The V gene is TRBV24-1, the J gene TRBJ2-1; tentative D call: TRBD1 (6 bases). Trimming removed 5 bases from V and 2 bases from J, with 12 bases in between. The CDR3 is made up of 15 amino acids. Germline V gives CDR1 KGHDR, CDR2 SFDVKD.

The rearrangement joins TRBV3-1 (or the pseudogene TRBV3-2) to TRBJ1-2; 9 bases map to TRBD1. Unmatched junction bases numbered 3, after V lost 7 bases and J lost 3 bases. Germline V gives CDR1 LGHDT, CDR2 YNNKEL (reference sequence). The CDR3 spans 13 residues. Written as DNA, the CDR3 is TGTGCCAGCACCCGGACAGGGGACTATGGCTACACCTTC. It translates to CASTRTGDYGYTF.

The CDR3 region is CASSPIGRAHEQFF. The CDR3 DNA sequence: TGCGCCAGCAGTCCTATCGGGCGGGCACATGAGCAGTTCTTC. This chain uses TRBV10-1 with TRBJ2-1, with D possibly TRBD2 on 5 matching bases. V was clipped by 5 bases and J by 8 bases, with 16 bases between them. Germline loops: CDR1 WNHNN, CDR2 SYGVQD (reference sequence). The CDR3 spans 14 residues.

The chain employs TRBV10-3 and TRBJ1-1; TRBD1 is a possible D gene (6 bases). The germline V and J ends were trimmed by 2 bases and 1 base, with 11 bases remaining between them. CDR3 length: 15 amino acids. From germline, CDR1 is ENHRY and CDR2 SYGVKD. The CDR3 sequence: CAISEPGQTNTEAFF. The CDR3 coding sequence is TGTGCCATCAGTGAGCCTGGACAGACGAACACTGAAGCTTTCTTT.

V and J are TRBV6-5 and TRBJ2-1; 11 bases line up with TRBD2. Germline trimming cut 6 bases from V and 5 bases from J; bases unmatched to any gene: 6. CDR3 length equals 15 residues. In germline, CDR1 is MNHEY, CDR2 SVGAGI. CDR3 in amino acids: CASSRLAGSHNEQFF. The DNA of the CDR3 is TGTGCCAGCAGCAGACTAGCGGGGTCCCACAATGAGCAGTTCTTC.

This clone was detected a few times. This chain links TRBV7-2 with TRBJ2-3; a weak D match, TRBD2 (5 bases). Trimming pared 8 bases from V and 3 bases from J, leaving 18 bases between. The CDR3 runs to 15 residues. The germline CDR1 and CDR2 sequences are SGHTA and FQGNSA. CDR3 residues: CASFSGISSTDTQYF. CDR3 coding DNA: TGTGCCAGCTTCTCCGGGATATCTTCGACAGATACGCAGTATTTT. Using reference TRBV7-2 and TRBJ2-3 for the parts outside the CDR3, the full variable domain is GAGVSQSPSNKVTEKGKDVELRCDPISGHTALYWYRQSLGQGLEFLIYFQGNSAPDKSGLPSDRFSAERTGGSVSTLTIQRTQQEDSAVYLCASFSGISSTDTQYFGPGTRLTVL.

The CDR3 nucleotides are TGTGCCAGCAGTTTAGTGAGGGTGGCTGAAGCTTTCTTT. It translates to CASSLVRVAEAFF. V gene TRBV12-3 or TRBV12-4 combines with J gene TRBJ1-1; D gene ambiguous. The V end lost 1 base, the J end lost 6 bases, and 9 bases lay between the germline ends. The CDR3 totals 13 residues.

This clone was recorded once. This sequence joins TRBV3-1 (or the pseudogene TRBV3-2) and TRBJ1-2; TRBD1 is a possible D gene (6 bases). Trimming shortened V by 0 bases and J by 8 bases, and 13 bases separated the two germline ends. The germline V gene encodes CDR1 LGHDT and CDR2 YNNKEL (reference sequence). The CDR3 runs to 14 residues. The CDR3 DNA follows: TGTGCCAGCAGCCAAGATCAGGGACATGGAGGCTACACCTTC. Protein: CASSQDQGHGGYTF.

The J gene is TRBJ2-5, the V gene TRBV3-1 (or the pseudogene TRBV3-2); 8 bases agree with TRBD2. This CDR3 has 15 amino acids. Germline values: CDR1 LGHDT, CDR2 YNNKEL (reference sequence). Trimming at V came to 0 bases and at J to 7 bases, leaving 7 bases not matched to a gene. The CDR3 DNA is TGTGCCAGCAGCCAAGACGGGACTAGGCTAGGGACCCAGTACTTC. Translating gives CASSQDGTRLGTQYF.

This chain links TRBV5-6 with TRBJ1-4; possibly TRBD1 for D (5 bases). This CDR3 has 14 amino acids. The germline gives CDR1 SGHDT, CDR2 YYEEEE. V lost 0 bases and J 8 bases, leaving 11 bases between the germline ends. CDR3 sequence: CASSLDHGGEKLFF. The CDR3, as DNA: TGTGCCAGCAGCTTGGACCACGGGGGGGAAAAACTGTTTTTT.

The chain recombines TRBV6-2 or TRBV6-3 with TRBJ2-7, with no clear D. Trimming took off 6 bases at V and 6 bases at J, with 15 bases between the two ends. This CDR3 has 13 amino acids. Germline V lookup: CDR1 MNHEY, CDR2 SVGEGT. The CDR3 DNA follows: TGTGCCAGCAGCCCCTACCATTTATCCGAGCAGTACGTC. Translated: CASSPYHLSEQYV.

The chain links TRBV3-1 (or the pseudogene TRBV3-2) to TRBJ1-1; D ambiguous. V lost 7 bases and J lost 1, with 13 bases in between. Germline V lookup: CDR1 LGHDT, CDR2 YNNKEL (reference sequence). The CDR3 is made up of 14 amino acids. In nucleotides, the CDR3 is TGTGCCAGCAACCCAGGACGGGAGAACACTGAAGCTTTCTTT. Its protein product is CASNPGRENTEAFF.

A single count supports this clone. The rearrangement uses TRBV9 and TRBJ2-7; possible D gene TRBD2, 6 bases. This CDR3 has 13 residues. The V and J ends lost 0 bases and 6 bases respectively, with 10 bases between them. Germline V gene lookup returns CDR1 SGDLS and CDR2 YYNGEE. In DNA form, the CDR3 reads TGTGCCAGCAGCGTAGGGGGCGGGACCGAGCAGTACTTC. This gives the protein CASSVGGGTEQYF.

The chain recombines TRBV18 with TRBJ1-1; D is perhaps TRBD1 (5 bases). Trimming shortened V by 4 bases and J by 8 bases, and 14 bases separated the two germline ends. Germline-derived CDR1 and CDR2 are KGHSH and LQKENI. The CDR3 is 13 amino acids. The CDR3 is CASSHRQPPEAFF. The CDR3 nucleotides are TGTGCCAGCTCACACCGACAGCCGCCGGAAGCTTTCTTT. Together with reference TRBV18 and TRBJ1-1, the CDR3 gives the full variable domain: NAGVMQNPRHLVRRRGQEARLRCSPMKGHSHVYWYRQLPEEGLKFMVYLQKENIIDESGMPKERFSAEFPKEGPSILRIQQVVRGDSAAYFCASSHRQPPEAFFGQGTRLTVV.